This T cell receptor (beta chain) originates from a study of beta chain features in type 1 diabetes. Reverse transcription of all isolated RNA meant that expressed TCRB transcripts were sequenced. Clones were sequenced by immunoSEQ multiplex PCR, and TCRdb holds only the in-frame ones, with some missing. The sample records just over 600,000 clones, about 16% being singletons. Germline V CDR1 and CDR2: SGHTS, YDEGEE. Trimming left V 1 base short and J 2 bases short, with 13 bases between. CDR3 length equals 16 residues. Sequenced sample: naive CD4+ T cells from blood. The chain combines TRBV5-8 with TRBJ2-4; D possibly corresponds to TRBD1 (6 bases). The origin of this receptor is a man aged 18 to 30 in good health. CDR3 nucleotides: TGTGCCAGCAGCTTGATCTGGGGGCAATCCAAAAACATTCAGTACTTC. Translated, it gives CASSLIWGQSKNIQYF.